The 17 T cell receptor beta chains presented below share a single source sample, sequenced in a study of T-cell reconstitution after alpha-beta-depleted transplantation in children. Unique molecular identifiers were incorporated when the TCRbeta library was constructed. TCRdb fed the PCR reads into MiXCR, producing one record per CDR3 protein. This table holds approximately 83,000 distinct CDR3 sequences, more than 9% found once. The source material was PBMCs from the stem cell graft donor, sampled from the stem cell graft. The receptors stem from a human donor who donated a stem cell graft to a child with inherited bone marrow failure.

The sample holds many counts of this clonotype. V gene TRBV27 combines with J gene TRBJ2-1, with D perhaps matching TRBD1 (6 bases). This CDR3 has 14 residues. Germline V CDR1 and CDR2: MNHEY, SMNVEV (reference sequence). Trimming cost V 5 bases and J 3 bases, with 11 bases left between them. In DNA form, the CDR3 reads TGTGCCAGCAGTCCCGGACAGATCTACAATGAGCAGTTCTTC. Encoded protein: CASSPGQIYNEQFF.

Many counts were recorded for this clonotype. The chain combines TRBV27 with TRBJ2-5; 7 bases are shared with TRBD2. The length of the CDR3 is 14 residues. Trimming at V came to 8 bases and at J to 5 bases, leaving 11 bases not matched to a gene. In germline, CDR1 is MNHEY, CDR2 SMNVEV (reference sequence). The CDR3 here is CASPTAVRGETQYF. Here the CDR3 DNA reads TGTGCCAGCCCGACCGCAGTGCGGGGGGAGACCCAGTACTTC.

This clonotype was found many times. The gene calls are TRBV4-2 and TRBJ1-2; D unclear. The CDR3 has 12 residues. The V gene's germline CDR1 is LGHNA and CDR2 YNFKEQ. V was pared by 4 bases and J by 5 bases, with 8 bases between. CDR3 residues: CASSRTDYGYTF. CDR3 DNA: TGTGCCAGCAGCCGCACAGATTATGGCTACACCTTC.

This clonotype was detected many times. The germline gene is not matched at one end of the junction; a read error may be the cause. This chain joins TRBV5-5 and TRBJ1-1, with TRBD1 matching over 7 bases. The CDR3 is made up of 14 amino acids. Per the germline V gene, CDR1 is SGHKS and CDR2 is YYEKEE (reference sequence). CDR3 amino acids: CASSLEGAWTEAFF. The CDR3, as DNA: TGTGCCAGCAGCTTGGAGGGGGCTTGGACTGAAGCCTTCTTT.

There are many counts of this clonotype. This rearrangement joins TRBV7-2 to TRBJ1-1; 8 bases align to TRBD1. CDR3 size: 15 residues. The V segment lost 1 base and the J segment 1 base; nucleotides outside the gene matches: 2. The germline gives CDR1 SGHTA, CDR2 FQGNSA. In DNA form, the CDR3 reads TGTGCCAGCAGCTTAGTGGGGACAGGGAACACTGAAGCTTTCTTT. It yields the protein CASSLVGTGNTEAFF. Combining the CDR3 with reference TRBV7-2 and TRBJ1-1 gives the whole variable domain GAGVSQSPSNKVTEKGKDVELRCDPISGHTALYWYRQSLGQGLEFLIYFQGNSAPDKSGLPSDRFSAERTGGSVSTLTIQRTQQEDSAVYLCASSLVGTGNTEAFFGQGTRLTVV.

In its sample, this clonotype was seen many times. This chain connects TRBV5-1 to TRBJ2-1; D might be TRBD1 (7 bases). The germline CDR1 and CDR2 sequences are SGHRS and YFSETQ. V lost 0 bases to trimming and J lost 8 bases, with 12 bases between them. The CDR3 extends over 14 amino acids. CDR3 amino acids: CASSLGTGGDEQFF. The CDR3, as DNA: TGCGCCAGCAGCTTGGGGACAGGAGGGGATGAGCAGTTCTTC.

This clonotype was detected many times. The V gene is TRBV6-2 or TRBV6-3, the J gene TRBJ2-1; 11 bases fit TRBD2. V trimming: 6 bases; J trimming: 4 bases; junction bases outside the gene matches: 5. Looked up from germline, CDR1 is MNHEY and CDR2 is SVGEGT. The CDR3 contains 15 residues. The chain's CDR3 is CASRKLAGAYNEQFF. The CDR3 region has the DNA TGTGCCAGCAGAAAACTAGCGGGAGCATACAATGAGCAGTTCTTC.

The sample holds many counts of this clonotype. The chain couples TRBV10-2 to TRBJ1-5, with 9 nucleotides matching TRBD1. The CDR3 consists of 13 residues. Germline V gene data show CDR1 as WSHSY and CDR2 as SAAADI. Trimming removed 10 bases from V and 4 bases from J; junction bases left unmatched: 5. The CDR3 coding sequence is TGCGCCACCGGACAGGGGATAAATCAGCCCCAGCATTTT. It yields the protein CATGQGINQPQHF.

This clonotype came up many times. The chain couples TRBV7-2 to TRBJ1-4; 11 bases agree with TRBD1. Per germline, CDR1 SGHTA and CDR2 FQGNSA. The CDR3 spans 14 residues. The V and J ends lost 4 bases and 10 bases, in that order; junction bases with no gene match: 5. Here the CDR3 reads CASSSGQGAGKLFF. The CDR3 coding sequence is TGTGCCAGCAGCTCCGGACAGGGGGCAGGAAAACTGTTTTTT.

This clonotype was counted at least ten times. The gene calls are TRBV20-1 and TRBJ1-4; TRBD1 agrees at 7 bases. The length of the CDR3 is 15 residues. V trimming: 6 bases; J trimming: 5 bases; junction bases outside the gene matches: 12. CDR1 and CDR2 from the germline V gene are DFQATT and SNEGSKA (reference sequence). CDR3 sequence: CSAPDRKYGNEKLFF. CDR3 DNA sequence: TGCAGTGCACCGGACAGGAAATACGGCAATGAAAAACTGTTTTTT.

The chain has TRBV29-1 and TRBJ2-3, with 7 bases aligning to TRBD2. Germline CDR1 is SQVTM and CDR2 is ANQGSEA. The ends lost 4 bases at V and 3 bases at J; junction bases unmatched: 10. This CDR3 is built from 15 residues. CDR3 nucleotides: TGCAGCGTTGCAGGAGGGCGGGAGCCTACAGATACGCAGTATTTT. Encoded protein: CSVAGGREPTDTQYF.

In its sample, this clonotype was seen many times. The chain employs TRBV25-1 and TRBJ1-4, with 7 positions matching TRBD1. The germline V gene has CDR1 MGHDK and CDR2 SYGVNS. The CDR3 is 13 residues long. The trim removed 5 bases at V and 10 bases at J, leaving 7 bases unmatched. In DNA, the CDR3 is TGTGCCAGCAGTTCAGGGGGGTCGGGAAAACTGTTTTTT. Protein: CASSSGGSGKLFF.

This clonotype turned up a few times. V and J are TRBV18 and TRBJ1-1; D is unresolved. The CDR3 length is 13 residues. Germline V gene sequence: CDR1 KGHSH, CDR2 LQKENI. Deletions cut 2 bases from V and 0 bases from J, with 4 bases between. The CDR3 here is CASSPAMNTEAFF. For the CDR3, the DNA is TGTGCCAGCTCACCAGCCATGAACACTGAAGCTTTCTTT.

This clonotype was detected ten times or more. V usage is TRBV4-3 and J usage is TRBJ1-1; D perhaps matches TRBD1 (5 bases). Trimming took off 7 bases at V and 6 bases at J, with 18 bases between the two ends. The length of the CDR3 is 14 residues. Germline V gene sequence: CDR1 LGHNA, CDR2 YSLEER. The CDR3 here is CASTRRAWDPEAFF. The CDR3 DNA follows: TGCGCCAGCACGCGCCGGGCCTGGGACCCTGAAGCTTTCTTT.

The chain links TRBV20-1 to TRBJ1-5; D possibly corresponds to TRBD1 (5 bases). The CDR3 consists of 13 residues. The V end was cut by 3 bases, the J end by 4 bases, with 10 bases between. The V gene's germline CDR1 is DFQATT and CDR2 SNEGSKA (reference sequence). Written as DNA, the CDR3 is TGCAGTGCTAGTCCCTACAGGAATCAGCCCCAGCATTTT. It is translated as CSASPYRNQPQHF.

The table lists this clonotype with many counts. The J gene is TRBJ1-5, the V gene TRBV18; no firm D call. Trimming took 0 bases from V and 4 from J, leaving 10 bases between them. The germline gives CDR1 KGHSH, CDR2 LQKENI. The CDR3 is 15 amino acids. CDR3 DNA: TGTGCCAGCTCACCACCGGGCGATATTAATCAGCCCCAGCATTTT. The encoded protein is CASSPPGDINQPQHF.

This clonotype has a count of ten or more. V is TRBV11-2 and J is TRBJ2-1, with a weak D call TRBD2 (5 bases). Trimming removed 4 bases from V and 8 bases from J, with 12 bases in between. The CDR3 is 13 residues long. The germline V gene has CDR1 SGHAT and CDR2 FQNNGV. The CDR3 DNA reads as TGTGCCAGCAGCTCCCGGCGGGTCCATGAGCAGTTCTTC. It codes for CASSSRRVHEQFF.